The 5 T cell receptor beta chains reported below all come from one sample, sequenced in a study of T cells after yellow fever vaccination. TCRdb processed the 5' RACE reads anew with MiXCR; each CDR3 protein has one entry. The repertoire holds about 370,000 distinct CDR3 sequences, with 9.5% to 13% as singletons. This sample comprised PBMCs, obtained on the day of the first yellow fever vaccination. All receptors come from a man between 18 and 29 years old who received the YFV17D yellow fever vaccine.

The chain links TRBV5-1 to TRBJ2-7; D gene ambiguous. This CDR3 is 13 amino acids long. CDR1 SGHRS and CDR2 YFSETQ come from the germline V gene. With 0 bases removed from V and 6 bases from J, the gap between germline ends came to 10 bases. The CDR3 region has the DNA TGCGCCAGCAGCTTGGAGTGGGGTTCCGAGCAGTACTTC. Protein: CASSLEWGSEQYF.

This clonotype showed up many times. The CDR3 DNA is TGCGCCAGCAGTAAGACAGAACGTTGGACTGAAGCTTTCTTT. Translation: CASSKTERWTEAFF. The J gene is TRBJ1-1, the V gene TRBV5-1; D possibly corresponds to TRBD1 (5 bases). Germline V gene data show CDR1 as SGHRS and CDR2 as YFSETQ. The CDR3 is 14 residues long. V was cut by 5 bases and J by 5 bases, with 16 bases left in between.

This clonotype was seen a few times. CDR3 in amino acids: CASIDGTGGSPLHF. CDR3 sequence (DNA): TGTGCCAGCATTGATGGGACAGGGGGTTCACCCCTCCACTTT. This chain links TRBV2 with TRBJ1-6; the match to TRBD1 covers 11 bases. Germline V gene sequence: CDR1 SNHLY, CDR2 FYNNEI. This CDR3 has 14 amino acids. Trimming at V came to 7 bases and at J to 9 bases, leaving 5 bases not matched to a gene. The whole variable domain, filled in from reference TRBV2 and TRBJ1-6, reads EPEVTQTPSHQVTQMGQEVILRCVPISNHLYFYWYRQILGQKVEFLVSFYNNEISEKSEIFDDQFSVERPDGSNFTLKIRSTKLEDSAMYFCASIDGTGGSPLHFGNGTRLTVT.

V gene TRBV12-3 or TRBV12-4 combines with J gene TRBJ1-2; D is perhaps TRBD1 (5 bases). The CDR3 runs 13 residues. Deletions cut 3 bases from V and 8 bases from J, with 13 bases between. The CDR3 DNA reads TGTGCCAGCAGTTTCCGGGGGGAGGGGGGCTACACCTTC. This codes for CASSFRGEGGYTF.

This clonotype was recorded at least ten times. The rearrangement joins TRBV5-1 to TRBJ1-3; D is unresolved. This CDR3 region has 14 residues. V gave up 3 bases and J gave up 0 bases, with 7 bases separating them. Germline CDR1 and CDR2: SGHRS and YFSETQ. The CDR3 sequence: CASSSAGSGNTIYF. The CDR3 region has the DNA TGCGCCAGCAGCTCCGCCGGCTCTGGAAACACCATATATTTT.